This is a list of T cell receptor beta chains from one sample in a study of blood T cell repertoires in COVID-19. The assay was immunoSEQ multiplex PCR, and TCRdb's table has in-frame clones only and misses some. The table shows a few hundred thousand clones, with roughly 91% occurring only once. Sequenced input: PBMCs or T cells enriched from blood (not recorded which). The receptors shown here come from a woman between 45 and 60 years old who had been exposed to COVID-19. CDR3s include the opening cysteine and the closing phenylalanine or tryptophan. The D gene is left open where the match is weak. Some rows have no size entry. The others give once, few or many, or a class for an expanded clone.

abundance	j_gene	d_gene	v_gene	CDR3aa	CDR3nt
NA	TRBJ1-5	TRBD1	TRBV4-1	CASSQGDRERQPQHF	TGCGCCAGCAGCCAAGGGGACAGGGAGAGGCAGCCCCAGCATTTT
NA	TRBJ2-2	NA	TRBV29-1	CSVEVAGGTGELFF	TGCAGCGTTGAAGTGGCAGGTGGGACCGGGGAGCTGTTTTTT
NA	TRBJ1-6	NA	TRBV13	CASRPRALENSPLHF	TGTGCCAGCAGACCGCGGGCCCTTGAGAATTCACCCCTCCACTTT
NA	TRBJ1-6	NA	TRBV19	CASSITGNSPLHF	TGTGCCAGTAGTATAACAGGGAATTCACCCCTCCACTTT
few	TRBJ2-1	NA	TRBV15	CATSTRLVQFF	TGTGCCACCAGCACTAGACTAGTGCAGTTCTTC
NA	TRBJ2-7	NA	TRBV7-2	CASSFLAPGPYEQYF	TGTGCCAGCAGCTTCTTAGCTCCAGGGCCCTACGAGCAGTACTTC
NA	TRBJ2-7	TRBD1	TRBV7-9	CASSTPTGTVNEQYF	TGTGCCAGCAGCACTCCGACCGGGACAGTGAACGAGCAGTACTTC
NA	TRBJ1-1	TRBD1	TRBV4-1	CASSRGDRVITEAFF	TGCGCCAGCAGCCGGGGGGACAGGGTTATCACTGAAGCTTTCTTT
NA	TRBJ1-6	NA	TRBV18	CASSRGTLNSPLHF	TGTGCCAGCTCCCGGGGGACTCTTAATTCACCCCTCCACTTT
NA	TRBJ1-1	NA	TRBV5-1	CASSPPASTEAFF	TGCGCCAGCAGCCCTCCCGCGTCGACTGAAGCTTTCTTT
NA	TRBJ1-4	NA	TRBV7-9	CASSLPDKPGKLFF	TGTGCCAGCAGCCTCCCGGACAAGCCCGGAAAACTGTTTTTT
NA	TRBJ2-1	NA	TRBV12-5	CASGWGNYNEQFF	TGTGCTAGTGGTTGGGGCAACTACAATGAGCAGTTCTTC
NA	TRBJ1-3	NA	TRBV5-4	CASSWRGSGDTIYF	TGTGCCAGCAGCTGGCGAGGGAGCGGGGACACCATATATTTT
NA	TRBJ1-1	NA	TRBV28	CASSLGGEGYTEAFF	TGTGCCAGCAGTTTAGGAGGGGAGGGGTACACTGAAGCTTTCTTT
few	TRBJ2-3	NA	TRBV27	CASSLARADTQYF	TGTGCCAGCAGTTTAGCTCGGGCAGATACGCAGTATTTT
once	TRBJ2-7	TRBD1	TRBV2	CASSGGQGDEQYF	TGTGCCAGCAGTGGAGGACAGGGCGACGAGCAGTACTTC
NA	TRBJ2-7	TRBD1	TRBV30	CAWSGDREYEQYF	TGTGCCTGGAGTGGGGACAGGGAATACGAGCAGTACTTC
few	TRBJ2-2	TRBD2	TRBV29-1	CSVGLAGGIGAGELFF	TGCAGCGTCGGACTAGCGGGGGGGATAGGTGCCGGGGAGCTGTTTTTT
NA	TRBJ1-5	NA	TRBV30	CAWSRGAKHQPQHF	TGTGCCTGGAGTCGGGGGGCTAAACATCAGCCCCAGCATTTT
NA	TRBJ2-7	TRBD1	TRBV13	CASSWRQGEFTYEQYF	TGTGCCAGCAGCTGGAGACAGGGGGAGTTTACCTACGAGCAGTACTTC
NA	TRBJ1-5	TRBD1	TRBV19	CASSNRGSDQPQHF	TGTGCCAGTAGTAACAGGGGAAGCGATCAGCCCCAGCATTTT
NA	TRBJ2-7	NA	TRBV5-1	CASSLWGGANYEQYF	TGCGCCAGCAGCTTGTGGGGGGGCGCCAACTACGAGCAGTACTTC
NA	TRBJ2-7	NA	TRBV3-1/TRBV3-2	CASSQDAGNYEQYF	TGTGCCAGCAGCCAAGACGCAGGCAACTACGAGCAGTACTTC
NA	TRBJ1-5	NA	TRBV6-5	CASSYSHNQPQHF	TGTGCCAGCAGTTACTCCCACAATCAGCCCCAGCATTTT
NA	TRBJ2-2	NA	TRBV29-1	CSVEYAPGNTGELFF	TGCAGCGTTGAATATGCTCCAGGGAACACCGGGGAGCTGTTTTTT
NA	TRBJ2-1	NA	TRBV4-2	CASSQDIQGPYNEQFF	TGTGCCAGCAGCCAAGATATCCAGGGGCCCTACAATGAGCAGTTCTTC
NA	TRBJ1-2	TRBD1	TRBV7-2	CASSATRGSYYGYTF	TGTGCCAGCAGCGCTACCAGGGGGAGTTACTATGGCTACACCTTC
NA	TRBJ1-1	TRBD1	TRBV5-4	CASSLGGQENTEAFF	TGTGCCAGCAGCTTGGGGGGACAGGAGAACACTGAAGCTTTCTTT
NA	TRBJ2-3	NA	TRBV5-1	CASSLAGGLADTQYF	TGCGCCAGCAGCTTGGCGGGGGGCCTCGCAGATACGCAGTATTTT
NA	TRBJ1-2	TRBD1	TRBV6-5	CASNTRDRAMGYTF	TGTGCCAGCAACACACGGGACAGGGCGATGGGCTACACCTTC
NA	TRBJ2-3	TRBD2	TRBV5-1	CASSFWGEGTDTQYF	TGCGCCAGCAGCTTTTGGGGGGAGGGAACAGATACGCAGTATTTT
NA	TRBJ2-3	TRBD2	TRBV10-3	CAISKSGTSGEDTQYF	TGTGCCATCAGTAAATCCGGGACTAGCGGGGAAGATACGCAGTATTTT
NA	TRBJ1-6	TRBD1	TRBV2	CASSESGQGPSPLHF	TGTGCCAGCAGTGAATCCGGACAGGGGCCTTCACCCCTCCACTTT
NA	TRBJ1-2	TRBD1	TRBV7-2	CASSLNRGDGYTF	TGTGCCAGCAGCTTAAACAGGGGGGACGGCTACACCTTC
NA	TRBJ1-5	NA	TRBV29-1	CSVEENSNQPQHF	TGCAGCGTTGAGGAGAATAGCAATCAGCCCCAGCATTTT
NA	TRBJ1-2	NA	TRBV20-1	CSASRVEVRGYTF	TGCAGTGCTAGTAGGGTGGAGGTGCGGGGCTACACCTTC
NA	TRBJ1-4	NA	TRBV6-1	CASSDTERSTNEKLFF	TGTGCCAGCAGTGACACAGAAAGGTCAACTAATGAAAAACTGTTTTTT
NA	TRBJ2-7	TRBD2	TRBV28	CASSSTGTGGYEQYF	TGTGCCAGCAGTTCCACCGGGACGGGAGGCTACGAGCAGTACTTC
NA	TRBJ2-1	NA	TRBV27	CASSLVWLNEQFF	TGTGCCAGCAGTTTAGTTTGGCTCAATGAGCAGTTCTTC
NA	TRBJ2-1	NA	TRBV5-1	CASSYSSYNEQFF	TGCGCCAGCAGCTATAGCTCCTACAATGAGCAGTTCTTC
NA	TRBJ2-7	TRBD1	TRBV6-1	CASSEDRDFCRF	TGTGCCAGCAGTGAGGACAGGGACTTTTGTCGGTTT
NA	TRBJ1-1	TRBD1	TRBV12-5	CASGFGTENTEAFF	TGTGCTAGTGGTTTCGGGACAGAGAACACTGAAGCTTTCTTT
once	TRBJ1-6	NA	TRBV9	CASSAQQGPDNSPLHF	TGTGCCAGCAGCGCCCAACAGGGACCCGATAATTCACCCCTCCACTTT
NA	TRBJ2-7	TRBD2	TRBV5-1	CASSLAQLAGGEQYF	TGCGCCAGCAGCTTGGCCCAACTAGCGGGGGGTGAGCAGTACTTC
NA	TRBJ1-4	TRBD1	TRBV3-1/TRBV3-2	CASSQEGTGGSNEKLFF	TGTGCCAGCAGCCAAGAGGGGACAGGGGGTAGTAATGAAAAACTGTTTTTT
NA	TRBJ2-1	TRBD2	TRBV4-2	CASSQDPGGAIHNEQFF	TGTGCCAGCAGCCAAGACCCCGGGGGGGCGATCCACAATGAGCAGTTCTTC
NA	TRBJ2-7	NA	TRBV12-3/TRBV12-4	CASSLSAGHEQYF	TGTGCCAGCAGTTTATCCGCGGGCCACGAGCAGTACTTC
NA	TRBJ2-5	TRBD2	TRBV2	CASLGLAGGPGRRETQYF	TGTGCCAGCTTGGGACTAGCGGGGGGGCCAGGGAGGAGAGAGACCCAGTACTTC
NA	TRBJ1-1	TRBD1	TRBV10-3	CAISDLGQKNTEAFF	TGTGCCATCAGTGATTTGGGACAGAAGAACACTGAAGCTTTCTTT
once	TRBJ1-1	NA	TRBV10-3	CAISEIENTEAFF	TGTGCCATCAGTGAAATAGAGAACACTGAAGCTTTCTTT
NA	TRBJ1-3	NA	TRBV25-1	CASSVLVSSGNTIYF	TGTGCCAGCAGTGTCCTCGTTAGCTCTGGAAACACCATATATTTT
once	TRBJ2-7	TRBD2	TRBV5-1	CASRLSGGFGDEQYF	TGCGCCAGCAGGTTAAGCGGGGGCTTTGGGGACGAGCAGTACTTC
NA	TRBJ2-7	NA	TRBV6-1	CASSEARQGRAYEQYF	TGTGCCAGCAGTGAAGCTCGCCAGGGGAGGGCCTACGAGCAGTACTTC